This entry lists 8 T cell receptor beta chains sequenced from one sample in a study of blood T cell repertoires in COVID-19. The table came from immunoSEQ multiplex PCR; TCRdb's copy has only in-frame clones and leaves some out. Of 60,000 to 85,000 clones listed, 91% are singletons. Sample: peripheral blood. Every receptor here comes from a man in his forties with COVID-19, enrolled during active disease.

The chain joins TRBV5-6 to TRBJ2-1; 12 bases are a match to TRBD1. Losses at the gene ends were 1 base for V and 10 bases for J; bases not matched to a gene: 9. CDR3 length equals 16 residues. The germline V gene encodes CDR1 SGHDT and CDR2 YYEEEE. CDR3 protein: CASSLTPGQGAKEQFF. The CDR3 region has the DNA TGTGCCAGCAGCTTGACCCCGGGACAGGGGGCGAAGGAGCAGTTCTTC.

The chain couples TRBV10-3 to TRBJ2-1; 8 bases map to TRBD2. The CDR3 runs to 13 residues. V shed 6 bases and J 5 bases; nucleotides not matched to a gene: 3. CDR1 is ENHRY and CDR2 is SYGVKD in the germline V gene. The CDR3 protein is CAIRRGADNEQFF. The CDR3 DNA is TGTGCCATCAGGCGGGGGGCTGACAATGAGCAGTTCTTC.

The J gene is TRBJ2-5, the V gene TRBV18; D is unclear. In germline, CDR1 is KGHSH, CDR2 LQKENI. Trimming left V 2 bases short and J 5 bases short, with 9 bases between. This CDR3 is 13 amino acids long. The CDR3 coding sequence is TGTGCCAGCTCACCAAGAGAACGGGAGACCCAGTACTTC. Its translation: CASSPRERETQYF. Full variable domain (remainder filled in from reference TRBV18 and TRBJ2-5): NAGVMQNPRHLVRRRGQEARLRCSPMKGHSHVYWYRQLPEEGLKFMVYLQKENIIDESGMPKERFSAEFPKEGPSILRIQQVVRGDSAAYFCASSPRERETQYFGPGTRLLVL.

The chain links TRBV7-2 to TRBJ1-2; D may be TRBD1 (6 bases). The V end lost 1 base, the J end lost 4 bases, and 13 bases lay between the germline ends. The V gene's germline CDR1 is SGHTA and CDR2 FQGNSA. CDR3 length: 15 amino acids. The CDR3 DNA follows: TGTGCCAGCAGCTTAGTGGGGGCCGACATCTATGGCTACACCTTC. Its translation is CASSLVGADIYGYTF.

This clone was seen once. This chain connects TRBV9 to TRBJ1-1; 9 nucleotides line up with TRBD1. V lost 3 bases and J lost 3; bases outside the gene matches: 12. Per germline, CDR1 SGDLS and CDR2 YYNGEE. The CDR3 totals 17 residues. The CDR3 DNA is TGTGCCAGCAGCGCTTCAATGGGGACAGGGATGGACACTGAAGCTTTCTTT. Its protein product is CASSASMGTGMDTEAFF.

The chain joins TRBV30 to TRBJ1-6; 7 bases are a match to TRBD1. Germline V CDR1 and CDR2: GTSNPN, SVGIG (reference sequence). Losses at the gene ends were 4 bases for V and 9 bases for J; bases not matched to a gene: 6. The CDR3 length is 13 residues. The CDR3 nucleotides are TGTGCCTGGATTGGACAGGAGGGTTCACCCCTCCACTTT. Protein sequence: CAWIGQEGSPLHF.

The rearrangement uses TRBV6-5 and TRBJ1-3; no clear D gene. The V and J ends lost 0 bases and 0 bases respectively, with 3 bases between them. There are 14 residues in the CDR3. Germline-derived CDR1 and CDR2 are MNHEY and SVGAGI. This chain's CDR3 is CASSYSYSGNTIYF. In DNA form, the CDR3 reads TGTGCCAGCAGTTACTCTTACTCTGGAAACACCATATATTTT.

V usage is TRBV6-5 and J usage is TRBJ1-6, with 7 bases aligning to TRBD1. Germline V gene sequence: CDR1 MNHEY, CDR2 SVGAGI. The CDR3 length is 14 residues. The trim removed 6 bases at V and 9 bases at J, leaving 8 bases unmatched. CDR3 in DNA: TGTGCCAGCAGGGGGACAGAAGGACCTTCACCCCTCCACTTT. Translating gives CASRGTEGPSPLHF.